This T cell receptor (beta chain) was obtained from a study of T cells after yellow fever vaccination. Study-wide context: It was SMART-Seq v4 Ultra Low Input that prepared the fractions with low cell numbers.

TCRdb recomputed calls from the 5' RACE reads with MiXCR, one row per CDR3 protein. This sample has around 600,000 distinct CDR3 sequences, with more than 9% found just once. Details on this clonotype: No antigen is known for it.

Whole-study findings and limits: Booster samples showed a return of most primary-vaccination clones (under 97% CD4, 85% to 90% CD8).

The ends were cut back, 0 bases at V and 8 bases at J, with 12 bases in the middle. Germline V gene lookup returns CDR1 SGHRS and CDR2 YFSETQ. The CDR3 spans 14 residues. The TCR comes from a man aged 30 to 39 who received the YFV17D yellow fever vaccine. The rearrangement links TRBV5-1 to TRBJ2-1; D possibly uses TRBD1 or TRBD2 (5 bases each). Material: PBMCs, obtained on the day of the yellow fever booster vaccination. The CDR3: CASSLAGPGDEQFF. CDR3 coding DNA: TGCGCCAGCAGCTTGGCAGGGCCCGGGGATGAGCAGTTCTTC.